Below, 13 T cell receptor beta chains from the same sample are listed, as sequenced in a study of cytomegalovirus exposure and HLA in healthy donors. Use of 60 Vbeta and 13 Jbeta primers characterized the PCR. Assay: immunoSEQ multiplex PCR; the TCRdb copy retains only in-frame clones and omits some. Among about 140,000 clones listed, approximately 82% were seen once. What was sequenced was PBMCs. The receptors were gathered from a woman aged 60-70 years in good health and CMV-seropositive.

The gene calls are TRBV19 and TRBJ2-3; 15 bases line up with TRBD2. CDR3 length equals 16 residues. V shed 7 bases and J 6 bases; nucleotides not matched to a gene: 8. Germline lookup yields CDR1 LNHDA and CDR2 SQIVND (reference sequence). The CDR3 is CASMGRTSGRVDTQYF. The CDR3 coding sequence is TGTGCCAGTATGGGAAGGACTAGCGGGAGGGTGGATACGCAGTATTTT.

V usage is TRBV5-4 and J usage is TRBJ2-1; a weak D match, TRBD1 (6 bases). Germline-derived CDR1 and CDR2 are SGHNT and YYREEE (reference sequence). CDR3 length equals 15 residues. V lost 3 bases and J 1 base, leaving 11 bases between the germline ends. As DNA, the CDR3 is TGTGCCAGCAGCTACCGGACAGCTTCCTACAATGAGCAGTTCTTC. Its protein is CASSYRTASYNEQFF.

This sequence joins TRBV5-1 and TRBJ2-1, with TRBD2 matching 9 bases. Germline assignment: CDR1 SGHRS and CDR2 YFSETQ. V gave up 0 bases and J gave up 8 bases; unmatched junction bases: 15. CDR3 size: 18 residues. In nucleotides, the CDR3 is TGCGCCAGCAGCTTGGACCTAGCGGGGATGGTTAGTATCTATGAGCAGTTCTTC. This codes for CASSLDLAGMVSIYEQFF.

The chain links TRBV6-5 to TRBJ1-4; D might be TRBD1 (6 bases). The V gene's germline CDR1 is MNHEY and CDR2 SVGAGI. The V gene lost 7 bases and the J gene lost 3 bases, with 12 bases spanning the gap. The CDR3 runs to 14 residues. This CDR3 is CASKSTGPNEKLFF. The CDR3 DNA is TGTGCCAGCAAATCGACAGGCCCTAATGAAAAACTGTTTTTT.

CDR3 amino acids: CASSPRSSGSTGELFF. CDR3 DNA: TGTGCCAGCAGCCCCCGTAGTAGCGGGTCCACCGGGGAGCTGTTTTTT. The chain joins TRBV7-6 to TRBJ2-2; TRBD2 aligns across 7 bases. The junction had 10 bases not matched to a gene; V was cut back by 5 bases and J by 4 bases. Germline V gene lookup returns CDR1 SGHVS and CDR2 FNYEAQ. The CDR3 spans 16 residues.

This clone was counted only a few times. This chain uses TRBV10-3 with TRBJ2-5, with D perhaps matching TRBD1 (6 bases). Germline assignment: CDR1 ENHRY and CDR2 SYGVKD. The CDR3 extends over 13 amino acids. V was cut by 3 bases and J by 6 bases, with 11 bases left in between. CDR3 loop: CAISENRDQTQYF. CDR3 DNA sequence: TGTGCCATCAGTGAAAACAGGGATCAGACCCAGTACTTC.

The chain carries TRBV2 and TRBJ1-4; a weak D match, TRBD1 (5 bases). This CDR3 has 13 residues. Trimming cost V 10 bases and J 10 bases, with 19 bases left between them. Germline-derived CDR1 and CDR2 are SNHLY and FYNNEI. CDR3 sequence reads: CATAGESGGKLFF. CDR3 in DNA: TGTGCCACTGCGGGGGAAAGTGGAGGAAAACTGTTTTTT.

This chain links TRBV5-4 with TRBJ2-5, with 8 bases fitting TRBD1. This CDR3 region has 15 residues. From germline, CDR1 is SGHNT and CDR2 YYREEE (reference sequence). Trimming at V came to 1 base and at J to 6 bases, leaving 8 bases not matched to a gene. The CDR3 DNA sequence: TGTGCCAGCAGCTTGTTGGACAGGGACGTAAAGACCCAGTACTTC. Its protein product is CASSLLDRDVKTQYF.

The chain joins TRBV19 to TRBJ2-1; 12 positions agree with TRBD1. Unmatched junction bases numbered 5, after V lost 3 bases and J lost 5 bases. Germline lookup yields CDR1 LNHDA and CDR2 SQIVND (reference sequence). The CDR3 consists of 16 residues. In DNA form, the CDR3 reads TGTGCCAGTAGTATTCGGGGACAGGGGGCAAACAATGAGCAGTTCTTC. Translating gives CASSIRGQGANNEQFF.

This clone was recorded only once. The chain joins TRBV9 to TRBJ1-1; 7 bases agree with TRBD1. CDR3 length: 16 residues. Per germline, CDR1 SGDLS and CDR2 YYNGEE. Germline trimming cut 0 bases from V and 0 bases from J; bases unmatched to any gene: 5. CDR3 region: CASSVGQGQMNTEAFF. In nucleotides, the CDR3 is TGTGCCAGCAGCGTAGGGCAGGGACAGATGAACACTGAAGCTTTCTTT.

This rearrangement joins TRBV5-8 to TRBJ1-4, with TRBD1 identical over 7 bases. With V trimmed by 2 bases and J by 3 bases, 1 base remained unmatched. The CDR3 has 14 amino acids. Germline V CDR1 and CDR2: SGHTS, YDEGEE. CDR3 amino acids: CASSFTGANEKLFF. Here the CDR3 DNA reads TGTGCCAGCAGCTTTACAGGGGCTAATGAAAAACTGTTTTTT. The whole variable domain, filled in from reference TRBV5-8 and TRBJ1-4, reads EAGVTQSPTHLIKTRGQQATLRCSPISGHTSVYWYQQALGLGLQFLLWYDEGEERNRGNFPPRFSGRQFPNYSSELNVNALELEDSALYLCASSFTGANEKLFFGSGTQLSVL.

V and J are TRBV6-5 and TRBJ1-2; D might be TRBD1 (6 bases). The CDR3 has 15 residues. V was cut by 5 bases and J by 8 bases, with 21 bases left in between. Per germline, CDR1 MNHEY and CDR2 SVGAGI. The CDR3 loop reads CASSLTSRGLGGYTF. DNA for the CDR3: TGTGCCAGCAGTCTTACGTCCAGGGGATTGGGGGGCTACACCTTC.

This clone was detected a few times. V usage is TRBV10-3 and J usage is TRBJ2-1, with 11 bases that match TRBD2. V lost 7 bases to trimming and J lost 5 bases; unmatched junction nucleotides: 10. The CDR3 consists of 16 residues. CDR1 and CDR2 (germline): ENHRY, SYGVKD. The chain's CDR3 is CAITGTSGPRHNEQFF. CDR3 coding DNA: TGTGCCATCACCGGGACTAGCGGACCGAGGCACAATGAGCAGTTCTTC.